Listed here are 2 T cell receptor beta chains from one sample, sequenced in a study of T-cell memory formation after mild COVID-19. TCRdb itself ran the 5' RACE reads through MiXCR, one entry per CDR3 protein. The sample consists of 450,000 to 700,000 distinct CDR3 sequences, under 20% of them appearing once. Specimen: PBMCs or a T cell subset sorted from them (not recorded which). These receptors were collected from an adult woman who had mild COVID-19 (a few samples of this study predate the infection). Cell type and time point are not known.

This clonotype was seen more than once but under ten times. The chain couples TRBV7-9 to TRBJ2-1; tentatively, D is TRBD1 or TRBD2 (6 bases each). Germline V lookup: CDR1 SEHNR, CDR2 FQNEAQ (reference sequence). V was pared by 5 bases and J by 8 bases, with 19 bases between. The length of the CDR3 is 15 residues. The chain's CDR3 is CASSPSGGPGDEQFF. The CDR3 coding sequence is TGTGCCAGCAGCCCCAGTGGGGGGCCCGGAGATGAGCAGTTCTTC.

This clonotype turned up a few times. This rearrangement joins TRBV6-5 to TRBJ1-1, with D perhaps TRBD1 (5 bases). The V gene's germline CDR1 is MNHEY and CDR2 SVGAGI. The CDR3 is 11 residues long. Trimming stripped 8 bases from V and 3 bases from J, with 7 bases between. The CDR3 spells CASGDYTEAFF. The CDR3 region has the DNA TGTGCCAGCGGGGACTACACTGAAGCTTTCTTT.